This is a list of T cell receptor beta chains from one sample in a study of blood T cell repertoires in COVID-19. Method: immunoSEQ multiplex PCR; TCRdb's copy keeps in-frame clones and lacks some. The sample includes hundreds of thousands of clones, about 80% of them seen just once. The sample consisted of PBMCs or T cells enriched from blood (not recorded which). Receptor source: a woman aged 40 to 50 who had been exposed to COVID-19. CDR3s include the opening cysteine and the closing phenylalanine or tryptophan. The order of the fields is D gene, clone size, J gene, V gene, CDR3 protein, CDR3 DNA. The D gene is left open where the match is weak. Part of the rows lack a size; the others show once, few, many or a class for expanded clones.

TRBD2	.	TRBJ2-7	TRBV6-2/TRBV6-3	CASSDLLAGFSYEQYF	TGTGCCAGCAGCGACCTACTAGCGGGTTTCTCCTACGAGCAGTACTTC
TRBD2	.	TRBJ2-1	TRBV6-4	CASSDSMAGGYNEQFF	TGTGCCAGCAGTGACTCGATGGCGGGGGGCTACAATGAGCAGTTCTTC
TRBD1	.	TRBJ1-3	TRBV3-1/TRBV3-2	CASSRSDRGLGNTIYF	TGTGCCAGCAGCCGTTCGGACAGGGGGCTTGGAAACACCATATATTTT
.	.	TRBJ1-1	TRBV6-5	CASSSPPGGQTEAFF	TGTGCCAGCAGTTCCCCTCCGGGGGGGCAGACTGAAGCTTTCTTT
TRBD1	.	TRBJ2-2	TRBV9	CASSVGQVRAGELFF	TGTGCCAGCAGCGTCGGACAGGTGCGAGCCGGGGAGCTGTTTTTT
.	.	TRBJ1-5	TRBV6-5	CASRPIWTGNQPQHF	TGTGCCAGCAGGCCGATCTGGACGGGGAATCAGCCCCAGCATTTT
TRBD1	.	TRBJ1-5	TRBV18	CASSRYSGTEYSNQPQHF	TGTGCCAGCTCACGTTATTCCGGGACAGAATATAGCAATCAGCCCCAGCATTTT
TRBD1	.	TRBJ2-5	TRBV27	CASSLGQGQETQYF	TGTGCCAGCAGTCTGGGACAGGGCCAAGAGACCCAGTACTTC
TRBD1	.	TRBJ1-5	TRBV3-1/TRBV3-2	CASSQEGGRTYSNQPQHF	TGTGCCAGCAGCCAAGAAGGGGGCAGGACGTATAGCAATCAGCCCCAGCATTTT
.	once	TRBJ2-7	TRBV9	CASSPTDFYEQYF	TGTGCCAGCAGCCCGACCGACTTCTACGAGCAGTACTTC
TRBD2	once	TRBJ2-5	TRBV7-9	CASRSGGGETQYF	TGTGCCAGCAGGTCCGGCGGGGGGGAGACCCAGTACTTC